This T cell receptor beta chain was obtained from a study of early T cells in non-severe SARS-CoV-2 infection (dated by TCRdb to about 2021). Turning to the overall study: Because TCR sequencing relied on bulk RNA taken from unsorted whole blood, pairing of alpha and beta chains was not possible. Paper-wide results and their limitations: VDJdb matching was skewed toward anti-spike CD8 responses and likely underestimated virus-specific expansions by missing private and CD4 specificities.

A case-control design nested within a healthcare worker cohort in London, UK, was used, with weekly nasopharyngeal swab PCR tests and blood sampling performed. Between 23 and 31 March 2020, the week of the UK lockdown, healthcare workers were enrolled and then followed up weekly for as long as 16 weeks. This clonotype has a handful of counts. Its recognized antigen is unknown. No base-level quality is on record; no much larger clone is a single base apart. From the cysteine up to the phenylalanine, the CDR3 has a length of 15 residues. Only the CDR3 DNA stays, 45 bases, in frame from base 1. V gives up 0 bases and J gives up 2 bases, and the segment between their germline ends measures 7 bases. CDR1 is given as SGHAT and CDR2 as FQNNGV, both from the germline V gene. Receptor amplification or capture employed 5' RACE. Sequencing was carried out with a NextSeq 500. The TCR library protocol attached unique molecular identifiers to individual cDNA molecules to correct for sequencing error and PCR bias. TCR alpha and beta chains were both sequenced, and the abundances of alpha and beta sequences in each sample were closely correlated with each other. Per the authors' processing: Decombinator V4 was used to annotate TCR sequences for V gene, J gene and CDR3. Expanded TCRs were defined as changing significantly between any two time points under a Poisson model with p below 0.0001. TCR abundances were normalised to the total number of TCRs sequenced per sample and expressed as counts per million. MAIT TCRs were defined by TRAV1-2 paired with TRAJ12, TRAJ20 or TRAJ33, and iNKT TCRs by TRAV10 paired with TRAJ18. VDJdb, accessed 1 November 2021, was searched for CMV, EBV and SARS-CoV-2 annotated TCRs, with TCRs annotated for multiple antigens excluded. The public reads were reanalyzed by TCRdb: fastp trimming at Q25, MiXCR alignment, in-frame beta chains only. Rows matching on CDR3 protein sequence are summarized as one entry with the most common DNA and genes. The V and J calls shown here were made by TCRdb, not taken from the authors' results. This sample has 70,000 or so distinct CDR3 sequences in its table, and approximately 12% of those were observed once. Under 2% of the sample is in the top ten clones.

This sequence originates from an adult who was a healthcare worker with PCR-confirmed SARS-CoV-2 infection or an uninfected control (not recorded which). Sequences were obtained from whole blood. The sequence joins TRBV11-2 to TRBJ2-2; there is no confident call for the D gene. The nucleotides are TGTGCCAGCAGCTTAGAGGGCACCAACACCGGGGAGCTGTTTTTT. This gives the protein CASSLEGTNTGELFF.